This T cell receptor (beta chain) came from a study of identical twins. Study outcomes and limitations: Monozygotic twin pairs showed more out-of-frame TCR alpha sharing than models estimated.

TCRdb reprocessed the 5' RACE reads via MiXCR and lists one record per CDR3 protein. This table holds hundreds of thousands of distinct CDR3 sequences, 18% found once. The V end was cut by 4 bases, the J end by 3 bases, with 4 bases between. The CDR3 covers 12 residues. Germline lookup yields CDR1 MGHDK and CDR2 SYGVNS. For this clonotype: Its antigen is as yet unknown.

These sequences were also reported in another study, on T cells expressing NK-cell markers. According to that study: The eight sequenced donors comprised seven who were HCMV-seropositive and one who was seronegative. The same clonotypes also predominated in the CD3+CD56-NKG2C+ fraction of four donors. HCMV specificity was not established for the expanded NKG2C+ T cell clones.

The TCR was taken from a woman aged 18 to 35 in good health. Input material: PBMCs. V usage is TRBV25-1 and J usage is TRBJ1-5, with D unresolved. This CDR3 reads CASSGDNQPQHF. CDR3 nucleotide sequence: TGTGCCAGCAGTGGGGACAATCAGCCCCAGCATTTT.